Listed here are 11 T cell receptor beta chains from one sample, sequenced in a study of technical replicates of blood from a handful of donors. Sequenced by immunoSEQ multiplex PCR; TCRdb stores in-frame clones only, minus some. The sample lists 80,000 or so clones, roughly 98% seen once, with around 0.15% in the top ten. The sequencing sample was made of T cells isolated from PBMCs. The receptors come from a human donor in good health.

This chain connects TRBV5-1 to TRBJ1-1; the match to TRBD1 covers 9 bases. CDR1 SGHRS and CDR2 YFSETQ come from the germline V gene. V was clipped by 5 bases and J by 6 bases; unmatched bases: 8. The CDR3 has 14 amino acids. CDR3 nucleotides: TGCGCCAGCAGTTTAAATACAGGGGGCTCTGAAGCTTTCTTT. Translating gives CASSLNTGGSEAFF.

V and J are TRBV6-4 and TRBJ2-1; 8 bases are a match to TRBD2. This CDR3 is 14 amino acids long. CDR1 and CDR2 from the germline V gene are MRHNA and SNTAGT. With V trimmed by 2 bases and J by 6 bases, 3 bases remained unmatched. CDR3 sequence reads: CASSDAGGPNEQFF. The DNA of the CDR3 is TGTGCCAGCAGTGACGCGGGGGGCCCCAATGAGCAGTTCTTC.

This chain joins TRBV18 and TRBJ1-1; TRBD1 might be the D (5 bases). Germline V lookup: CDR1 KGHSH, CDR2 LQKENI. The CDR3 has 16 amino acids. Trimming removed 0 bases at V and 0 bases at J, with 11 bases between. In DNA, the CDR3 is TGTGCCAGCTCACCACCGTCAGGGTACATGAACACTGAAGCTTTCTTT. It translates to CASSPPSGYMNTEAFF.

The CDR3 bases are TGTGCCAGCAGCTTAAACAGGGTACGGGAGACCCAGTACTTC. It encodes CASSLNRVRETQYF. The gene calls are TRBV11-2 and TRBJ2-5, with D possibly being TRBD1 (6 bases). Trimming shortened V by 2 bases and J by 5 bases, and 12 bases separated the two germline ends. CDR1 and CDR2 (germline): SGHAT, FQNNGV. The CDR3 contains 14 residues.

CDR3 sequence: CASSSEIVASSGNTIYF. As DNA, the CDR3 is TGTGCCAGCAGTTCCGAGATTGTAGCGAGCTCTGGAAACACCATATATTTT. The chain employs TRBV7-8 and TRBJ1-3; D is unclear. Germline CDR1 SGHVS, CDR2 FQNEAQ. Trimming cost V 6 bases and J 0 bases, with 18 bases left between them. This CDR3 is built from 17 residues.

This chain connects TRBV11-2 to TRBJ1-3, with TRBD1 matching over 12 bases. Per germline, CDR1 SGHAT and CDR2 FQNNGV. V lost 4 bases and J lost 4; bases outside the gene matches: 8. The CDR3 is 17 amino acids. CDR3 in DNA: TGTGCCAGCAGCTCGGATTGGGACAGGGGGCTAGGAAACACCATATATTTT. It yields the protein CASSSDWDRGLGNTIYF.

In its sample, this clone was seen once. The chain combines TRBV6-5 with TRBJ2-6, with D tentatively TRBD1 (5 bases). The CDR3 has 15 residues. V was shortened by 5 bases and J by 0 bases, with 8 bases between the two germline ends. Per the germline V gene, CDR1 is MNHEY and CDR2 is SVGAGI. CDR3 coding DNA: TGTGCCAGCAGTAGACAGTTCTCTGGGGCCAACGTCCTGACTTTC. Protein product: CASSRQFSGANVLTF.

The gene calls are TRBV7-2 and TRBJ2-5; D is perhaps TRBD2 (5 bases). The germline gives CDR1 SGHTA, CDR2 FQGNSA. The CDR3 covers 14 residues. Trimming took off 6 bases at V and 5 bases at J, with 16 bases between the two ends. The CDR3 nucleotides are TGTGCCAGCAGTCGGACTTCGACTCGGGAGACCCAGTACTTC. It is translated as CASSRTSTRETQYF.

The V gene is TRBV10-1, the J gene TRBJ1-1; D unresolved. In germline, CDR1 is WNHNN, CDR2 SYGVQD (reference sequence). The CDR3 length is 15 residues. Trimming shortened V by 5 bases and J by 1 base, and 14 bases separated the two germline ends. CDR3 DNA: TGCGCCAGCAGTCCCGGAACGACTGGGAACACTGAAGCTTTCTTT. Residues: CASSPGTTGNTEAFF.

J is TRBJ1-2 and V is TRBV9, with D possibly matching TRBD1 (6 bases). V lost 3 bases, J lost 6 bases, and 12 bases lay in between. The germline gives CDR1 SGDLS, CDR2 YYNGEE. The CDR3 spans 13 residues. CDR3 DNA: TGTGCCAGCAGCGGCAGGCGACAGGATGGCTACACCTTC. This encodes CASSGRRQDGYTF.

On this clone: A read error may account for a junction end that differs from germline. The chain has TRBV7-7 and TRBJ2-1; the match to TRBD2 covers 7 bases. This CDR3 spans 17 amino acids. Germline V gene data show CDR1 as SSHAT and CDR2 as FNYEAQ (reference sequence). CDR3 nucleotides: TGTGCTAGCAGCGGTGGGGGGGGAACCTTCTCCTACAATGAGCAGTTCTTC. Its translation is CASSGGGGTFSYNEQFF.